This T cell receptor (beta chain) was observed in a study of blood T cell repertoires in COVID-19. Per germline, CDR1 GTSNPN and CDR2 SVGIG (reference sequence). The CDR3 is 16 residues long. Trimming left V 1 base short and J 2 bases short, with 15 bases between. This table comes from immunoSEQ multiplex PCR, and its TCRdb copy is limited to in-frame clones, with some not included. The data hold approximately 440,000 clones, with approximately 86% observed a single time. Sequences were obtained from PBMCs or T cells enriched from blood (not recorded which). This sequence joins TRBV30 and TRBJ2-1; tentative D call: TRBD2 (6 bases). The sequence came from a woman younger than 30 who had recovered from COVID-19. CDR3 residues: CAWSARTSTPYNEQFF. In nucleotides, the CDR3 is TGTGCCTGGAGTGCCCGTACTAGCACGCCCTACAATGAGCAGTTCTTC.